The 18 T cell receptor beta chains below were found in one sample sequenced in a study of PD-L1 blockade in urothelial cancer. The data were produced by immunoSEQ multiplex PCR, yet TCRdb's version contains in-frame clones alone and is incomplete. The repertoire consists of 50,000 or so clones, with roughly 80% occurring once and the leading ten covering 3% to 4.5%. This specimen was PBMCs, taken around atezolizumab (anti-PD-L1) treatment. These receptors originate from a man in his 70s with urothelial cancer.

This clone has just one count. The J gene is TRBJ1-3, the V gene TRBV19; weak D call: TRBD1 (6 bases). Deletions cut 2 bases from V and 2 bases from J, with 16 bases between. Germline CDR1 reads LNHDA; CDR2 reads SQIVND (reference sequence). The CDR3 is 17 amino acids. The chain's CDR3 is CASSIQGIGFAGNTIYF. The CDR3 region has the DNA TGTGCCAGTAGTATACAGGGGATTGGGTTCGCTGGAAACACCATATATTTT.

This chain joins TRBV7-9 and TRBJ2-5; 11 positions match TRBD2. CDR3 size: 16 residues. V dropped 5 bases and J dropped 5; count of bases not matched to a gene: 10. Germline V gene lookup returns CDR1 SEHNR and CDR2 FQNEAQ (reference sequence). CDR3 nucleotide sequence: TGTGCCAGCAGCCCCGGGGTAGCGGGGGGGCCGGAGACCCAGTACTTC. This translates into CASSPGVAGGPETQYF. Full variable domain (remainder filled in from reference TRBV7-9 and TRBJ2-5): DTGVSQNPRHKITKRGQNVTFRCDPISEHNRLYWYRQTLGQGPEFLTYFQNEAQLEKSRLLSDRFSAERPKGSFSTLEIQRTEQGDSAMYLCASSPGVAGGPETQYFGPGTRLLVL.

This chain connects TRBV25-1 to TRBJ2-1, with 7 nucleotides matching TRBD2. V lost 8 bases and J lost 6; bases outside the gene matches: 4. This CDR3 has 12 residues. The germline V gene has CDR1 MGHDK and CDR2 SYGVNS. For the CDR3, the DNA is TGTGCCAGCCGCGGGAGCGTCAATGAGCAGTTCTTC. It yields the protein CASRGSVNEQFF. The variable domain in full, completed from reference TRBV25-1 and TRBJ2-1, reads EADIYQTPRYLVIGTGKKITLECSQTMGHDKMYWYQQDPGMELHLIHYSYGVNSTEKGDLSSESTVSRIRTEHFPLTLESARPSHTSQYLCASRGSVNEQFFGPGTRLTVL.

CDR3 sequence (DNA): TGTGCCAGCAGTTCCCTGGACAGGGACCATCAGCCCCAGCATTTT. Residues: CASSSLDRDHQPQHF. V is TRBV27 and J is TRBJ1-5; 8 bases fit TRBD1. Germline CDR1 reads MNHEY; CDR2 reads SMNVEV (reference sequence). The CDR3 is made up of 15 amino acids. J lost 5 bases, V lost 4 bases, and 7 bases had no gene match.

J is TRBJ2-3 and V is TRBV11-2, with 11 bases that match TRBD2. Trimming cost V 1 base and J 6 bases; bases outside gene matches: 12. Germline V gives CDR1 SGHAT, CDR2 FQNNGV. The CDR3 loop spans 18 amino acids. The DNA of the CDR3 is TGTGCCAGCAGCTTAGCCCATAGCGGGGGGGCCTTAGGGGATACGCAGTATTTT. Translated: CASSLAHSGGALGDTQYF. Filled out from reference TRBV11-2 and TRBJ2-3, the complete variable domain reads EAGVAQSPRYKIIEKRQSVAFWCNPISGHATLYWYQQILGQGPKLLIQFQNNGVVDDSQLPKDRFSAERLKGVDSTLKIQPAKLEDSAVYLCASSLAHSGGALGDTQYFGPGTRLTVL.

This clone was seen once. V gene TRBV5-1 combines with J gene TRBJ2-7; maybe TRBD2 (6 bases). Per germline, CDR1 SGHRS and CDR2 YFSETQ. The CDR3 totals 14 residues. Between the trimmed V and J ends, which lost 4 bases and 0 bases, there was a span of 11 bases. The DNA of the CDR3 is TGCGCCAGCAGCAGGCGGGACGACTCCTACGAGCAGTACTTC. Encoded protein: CASSRRDDSYEQYF.

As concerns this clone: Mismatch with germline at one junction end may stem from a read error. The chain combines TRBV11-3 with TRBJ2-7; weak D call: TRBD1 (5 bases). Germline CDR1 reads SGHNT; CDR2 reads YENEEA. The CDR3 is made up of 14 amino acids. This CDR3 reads CASSSRRVSHEQYF. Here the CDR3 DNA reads TGTGCCAGCAGCAGTCGCAGGGTCTCCCACGAGCAGTACTTC.

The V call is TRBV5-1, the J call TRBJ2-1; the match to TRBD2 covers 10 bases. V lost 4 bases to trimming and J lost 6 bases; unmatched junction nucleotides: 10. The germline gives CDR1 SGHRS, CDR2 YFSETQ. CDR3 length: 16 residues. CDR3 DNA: TGCGCCAGCAGCCCCGCGGGACTAGCGAGAAGCAATGAGCAGTTCTTC. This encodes CASSPAGLARSNEQFF.

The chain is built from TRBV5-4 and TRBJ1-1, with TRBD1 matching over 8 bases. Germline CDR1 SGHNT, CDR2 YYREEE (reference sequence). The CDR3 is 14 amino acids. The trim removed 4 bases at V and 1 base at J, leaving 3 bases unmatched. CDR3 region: CASSVDRANTEAFF. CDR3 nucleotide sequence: TGTGCCAGCAGCGTGGACAGGGCGAACACTGAAGCTTTCTTT.

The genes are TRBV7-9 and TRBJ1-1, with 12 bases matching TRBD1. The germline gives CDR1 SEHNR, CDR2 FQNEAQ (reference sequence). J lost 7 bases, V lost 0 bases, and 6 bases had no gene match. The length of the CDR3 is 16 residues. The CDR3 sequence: CASSLARGTGGGEAFF. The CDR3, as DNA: TGTGCCAGCAGCTTAGCCCGGGGGACAGGGGGCGGTGAAGCTTTCTTT.

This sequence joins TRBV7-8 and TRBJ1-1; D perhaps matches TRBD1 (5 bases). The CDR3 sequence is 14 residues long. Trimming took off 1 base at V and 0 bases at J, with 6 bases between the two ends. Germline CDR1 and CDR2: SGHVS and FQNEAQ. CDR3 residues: CASSLDRLNTEAFF. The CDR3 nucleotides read TGTGCCAGCAGCTTAGACAGGCTGAACACTGAAGCTTTCTTT.

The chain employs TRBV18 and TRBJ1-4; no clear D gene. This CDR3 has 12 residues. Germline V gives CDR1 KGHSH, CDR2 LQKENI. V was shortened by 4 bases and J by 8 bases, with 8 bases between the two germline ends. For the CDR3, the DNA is TGTGCCAGCTCACGGTCAGGCGAAAAACTGTTTTTT. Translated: CASSRSGEKLFF.

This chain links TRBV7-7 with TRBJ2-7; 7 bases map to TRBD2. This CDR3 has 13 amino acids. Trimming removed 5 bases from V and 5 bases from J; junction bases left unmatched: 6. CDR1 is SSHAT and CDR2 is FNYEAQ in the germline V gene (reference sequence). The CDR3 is CASSVTSDHEQYF. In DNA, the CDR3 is TGTGCCAGCAGCGTTACTAGCGACCACGAGCAGTACTTC.

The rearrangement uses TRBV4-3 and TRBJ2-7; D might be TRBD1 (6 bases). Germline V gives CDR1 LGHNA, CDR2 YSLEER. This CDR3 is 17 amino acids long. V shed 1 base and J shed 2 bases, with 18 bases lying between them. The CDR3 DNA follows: TGCGCCAGCAGCCAAGTCGGGAAGGGGGATTCAGCCTACGAGCAGTACTTC. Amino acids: CASSQVGKGDSAYEQYF.

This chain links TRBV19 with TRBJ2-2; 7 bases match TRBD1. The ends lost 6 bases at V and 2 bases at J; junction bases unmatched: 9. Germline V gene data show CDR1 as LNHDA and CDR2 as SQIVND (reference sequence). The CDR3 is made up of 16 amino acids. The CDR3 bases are TGTGCCAGTAGGAGGGGACAGCTCCTCAACACCGGGGAGCTGTTTTTT. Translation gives CASRRGQLLNTGELFF.

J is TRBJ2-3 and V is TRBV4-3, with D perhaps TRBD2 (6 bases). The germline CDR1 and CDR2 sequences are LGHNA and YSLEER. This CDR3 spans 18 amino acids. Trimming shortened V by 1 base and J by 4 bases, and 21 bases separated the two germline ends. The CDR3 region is CASSQGLEGGNRPDTQYF. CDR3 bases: TGCGCCAGCAGCCAAGGACTAGAGGGAGGTAACAGGCCAGATACGCAGTATTTT.

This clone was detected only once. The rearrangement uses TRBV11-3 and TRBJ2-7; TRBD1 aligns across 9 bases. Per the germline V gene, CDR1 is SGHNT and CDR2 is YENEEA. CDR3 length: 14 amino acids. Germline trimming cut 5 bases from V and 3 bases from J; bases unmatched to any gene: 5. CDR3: CASSRGTGFYEQYF. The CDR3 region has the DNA TGTGCCAGCAGCCGCGGGACAGGGTTCTACGAGCAGTACTTC.

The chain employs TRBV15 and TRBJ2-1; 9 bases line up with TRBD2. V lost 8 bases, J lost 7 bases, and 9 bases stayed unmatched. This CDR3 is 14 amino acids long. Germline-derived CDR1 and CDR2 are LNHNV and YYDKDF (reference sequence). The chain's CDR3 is CATYAGGGKNEQFF. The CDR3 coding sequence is TGTGCCACCTATGCGGGAGGGGGGAAGAATGAGCAGTTCTTC.